What follows are 7 T cell receptor beta chains derived from one specimen sequenced in a study of blood T cell repertoires in COVID-19. TCRdb keeps only in-frame clones here, not all; method: immunoSEQ multiplex PCR. The repertoire has some 250,000 clones, roughly 77% of them found once; the top ten carry around 3.4%. Specimen: peripheral blood. Receptors originate from a woman older than 75 with acute or convalescent COVID-19.

This clone was counted a few times. The V call is TRBV4-1, the J call TRBJ1-4, with D possibly matching TRBD1 (5 bases). Germline V CDR1 and CDR2: MGHRA, YSYEKL. The CDR3 has 15 residues. Trimming removed 7 bases from V and 8 bases from J, with 20 bases in between. The CDR3 loop reads CASTTGLVTEEKLFF. The CDR3 DNA reads TGCGCCAGCACCACAGGTTTAGTCACGGAGGAAAAACTGTTTTTT.

This rearrangement joins TRBV12-3 or TRBV12-4 to TRBJ1-1; D ambiguous. CDR3 length equals 12 residues. V was shortened by 5 bases and J by 6 bases, with 10 bases between the two germline ends. CDR3 sequence (DNA): TGTGCCAGCAGTAATACGCGGTCTGAAGCTTTCTTT. Translated: CASSNTRSEAFF.

The gene calls are TRBV7-2 and TRBJ2-3, with TRBD2 matching over 8 bases. The trim removed 0 bases at V and 6 bases at J, leaving 8 bases unmatched. Germline loops: CDR1 SGHTA, CDR2 FQGNSA. The CDR3 sequence is 16 residues long. CDR3 DNA sequence: TGTGCCAGCAGCTTAGCGCTCGGCGGGGGGTTGGATACGCAGTATTTT. Its translation: CASSLALGGGLDTQYF.

This chain connects TRBV6-2 or TRBV6-3 to TRBJ2-2, with D uncertain. The V end lost 2 bases, the J end lost 1 base, and 5 bases lay between the germline ends. The germline V gene encodes CDR1 MNHEY and CDR2 SVGEGT. The CDR3 runs to 14 residues. CDR3 protein: CASSYNRNTGELFF. The CDR3, as DNA: TGTGCCAGCAGTTACAATAGGAACACCGGGGAGCTGTTTTTT.

The chain uses TRBV7-2 and TRBJ2-7, with D tentatively TRBD2 (5 bases). V gave up 5 bases and J gave up 4 bases, with 12 bases separating them. The V gene's germline CDR1 is SGHTA and CDR2 FQGNSA. The length of the CDR3 is 13 residues. CDR3 region: CASSHLGLYEQYF. Written as DNA, the CDR3 is TGTGCCAGCAGCCATCTTGGACTTTACGAGCAGTACTTC.

A few counts support this clone. This chain joins TRBV3-1 (or the pseudogene TRBV3-2) and TRBJ1-6, with D possibly matching TRBD1 (6 bases). This CDR3 region has 14 residues. V lost 5 bases and J lost 5, with 10 bases in between. Germline loops: CDR1 LGHDT, CDR2 YNNKEL (reference sequence). CDR3: CASSYRADNSPLHF. The CDR3 nucleotides are TGTGCCAGCAGCTACAGGGCTGATAATTCACCCCTCCACTTT.

The V gene is TRBV7-8, the J gene TRBJ1-1; TRBD1 aligns across 8 bases. This CDR3 spans 17 amino acids. V shed 4 bases and J 6 bases; nucleotides not matched to a gene: 16. Per germline, CDR1 SGHVS and CDR2 FQNEAQ. CDR3 in DNA: TGTGCCAGCAGCTCGCGTCGGGACAGGTGGTTTTCGGCTGAAGCTTTCTTT. It yields the protein CASSSRRDRWFSAEAFF.